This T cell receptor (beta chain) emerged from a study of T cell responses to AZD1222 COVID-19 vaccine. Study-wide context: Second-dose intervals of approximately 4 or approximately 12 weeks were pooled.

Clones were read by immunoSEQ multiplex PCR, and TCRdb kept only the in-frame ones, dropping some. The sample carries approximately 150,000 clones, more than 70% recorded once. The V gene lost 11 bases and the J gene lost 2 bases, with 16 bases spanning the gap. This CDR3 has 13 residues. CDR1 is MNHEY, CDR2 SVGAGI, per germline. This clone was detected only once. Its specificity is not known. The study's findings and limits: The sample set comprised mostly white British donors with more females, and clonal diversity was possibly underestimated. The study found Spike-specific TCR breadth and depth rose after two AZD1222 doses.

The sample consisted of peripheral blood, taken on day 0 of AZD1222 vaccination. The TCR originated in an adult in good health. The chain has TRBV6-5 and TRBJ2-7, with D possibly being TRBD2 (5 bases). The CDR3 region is CASRLAETYEQYF. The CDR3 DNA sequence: TGTGCCTCCCGGCTAGCCGAGACCTACGAGCAGTACTTC.